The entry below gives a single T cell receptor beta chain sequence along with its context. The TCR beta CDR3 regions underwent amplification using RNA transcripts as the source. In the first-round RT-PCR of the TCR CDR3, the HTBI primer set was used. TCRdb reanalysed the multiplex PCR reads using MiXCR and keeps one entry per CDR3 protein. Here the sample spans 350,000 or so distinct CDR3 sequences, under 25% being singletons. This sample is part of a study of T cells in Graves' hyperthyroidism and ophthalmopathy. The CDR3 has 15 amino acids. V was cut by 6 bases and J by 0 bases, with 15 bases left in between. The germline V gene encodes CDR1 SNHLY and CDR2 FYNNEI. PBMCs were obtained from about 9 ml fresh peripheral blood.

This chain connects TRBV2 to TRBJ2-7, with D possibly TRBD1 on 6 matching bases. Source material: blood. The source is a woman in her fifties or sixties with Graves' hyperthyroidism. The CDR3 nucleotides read TGTGCCAGCAGGGAGACAGGCTCTTTCTCCTACGAGCAGTACTTC. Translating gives CASRETGSFSYEQYF.